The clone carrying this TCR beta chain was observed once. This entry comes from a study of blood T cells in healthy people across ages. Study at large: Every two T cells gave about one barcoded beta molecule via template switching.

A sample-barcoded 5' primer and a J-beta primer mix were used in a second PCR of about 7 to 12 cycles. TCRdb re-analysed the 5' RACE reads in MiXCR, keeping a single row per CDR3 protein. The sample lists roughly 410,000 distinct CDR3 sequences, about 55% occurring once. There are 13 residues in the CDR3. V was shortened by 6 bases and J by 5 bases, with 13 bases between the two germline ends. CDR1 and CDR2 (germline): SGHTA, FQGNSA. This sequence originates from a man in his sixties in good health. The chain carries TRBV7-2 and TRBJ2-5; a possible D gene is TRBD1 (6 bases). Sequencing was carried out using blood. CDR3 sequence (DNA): TGTGCCAGCAGACAGGGTTCGCTGGAGACCCAGTACTTC. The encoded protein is CASRQGSLETQYF.